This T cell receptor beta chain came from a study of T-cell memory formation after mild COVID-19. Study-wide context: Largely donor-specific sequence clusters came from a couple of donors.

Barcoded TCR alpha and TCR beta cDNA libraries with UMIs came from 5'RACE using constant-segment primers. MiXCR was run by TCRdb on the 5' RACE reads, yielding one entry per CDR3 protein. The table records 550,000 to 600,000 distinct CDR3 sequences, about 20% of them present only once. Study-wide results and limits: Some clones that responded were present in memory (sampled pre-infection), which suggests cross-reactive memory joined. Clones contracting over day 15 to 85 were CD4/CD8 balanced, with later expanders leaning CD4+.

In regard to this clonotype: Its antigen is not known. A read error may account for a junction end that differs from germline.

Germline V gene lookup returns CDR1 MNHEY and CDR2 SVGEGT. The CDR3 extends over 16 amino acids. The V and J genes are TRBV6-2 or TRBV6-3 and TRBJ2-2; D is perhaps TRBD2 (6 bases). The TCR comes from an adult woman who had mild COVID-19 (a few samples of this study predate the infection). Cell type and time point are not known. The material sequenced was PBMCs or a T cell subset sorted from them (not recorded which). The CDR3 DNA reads TGTGACAGCAGTTACTCGGCGGGAAGGGTGGCCGGGGAGCTGTTTTTT. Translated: CDSSYSAGRVAGELFF.